The rows below give T cell receptor beta chains drawn from one sample of a study of T-cell memory formation after mild COVID-19. TCRdb independently ran MiXCR on the 5' RACE reads; one entry per CDR3 protein. This table has approximately 580,000 distinct CDR3 sequences, roughly 20% appearing once. Material: PBMCs or a T cell subset sorted from them (not recorded which). The receptors here all came from an adult woman who had mild COVID-19 (a few samples of this study predate the infection). Cell type and time point are not known. CDR3s include the opening cysteine and the closing phenylalanine or tryptophan.

>TRBV5-1|TRBJ2-3
CASSLILAGDTDTQYF
>TRBV19|TRBJ2-3
CASSNPAGVSTDTQYF
>TRBV9|TRBJ1-1
CASSPPPWVRENTEAFF
>TRBV11-2|TRBJ2-1
CASIPGTSEYNEQFF
>TRBV5-1|TRBJ2-5
CASAETGAEETQYF
>TRBV25-1|TRBJ2-1
CASSALAGGSYNEQFF
>TRBV20-1|TRBJ1-1
CSAKRQALNTEAFF
>TRBV27|TRBJ1-2
CASSFRGRNYGYTF
>TRBV11-2|TRBJ2-7
CASSLEDPRVARKDF
>TRBV20-1|TRBJ1-1
CSARGQTEAFF
>TRBV20-1|TRBJ2-7
CSARDTKEYYEQYF